The following is a T cell receptor beta chain sequence with its context. Germline CDR1 reads MDHEN; CDR2 reads SYDVKM. CDR3 length: 15 amino acids. With 7 bases removed from V and 7 bases from J, the gap between germline ends came to 19 bases. Participant reports of clinical history set cohort assignment. Profiling relied on immunoSEQ multiplex PCR, and the TCRdb table lists in-frame clones only, not all of them. This table has about 270,000 clones, approximately 90% appearing once. The data were taken from a study of blood T cell repertoires in COVID-19. Sequencing was done on a sample of PBMCs or T cells enriched from blood (not recorded which). The TCR originated in a man aged 35-49 years who had been exposed to COVID-19. J is TRBJ2-2 and V is TRBV28; possible D gene TRBD2, 6 bases. This CDR3 is CASKGGLRINGELFF. CDR3 nucleotides: TGTGCCAGCAAGGGCGGACTAAGGATCAACGGGGAGCTGTTTTTT.